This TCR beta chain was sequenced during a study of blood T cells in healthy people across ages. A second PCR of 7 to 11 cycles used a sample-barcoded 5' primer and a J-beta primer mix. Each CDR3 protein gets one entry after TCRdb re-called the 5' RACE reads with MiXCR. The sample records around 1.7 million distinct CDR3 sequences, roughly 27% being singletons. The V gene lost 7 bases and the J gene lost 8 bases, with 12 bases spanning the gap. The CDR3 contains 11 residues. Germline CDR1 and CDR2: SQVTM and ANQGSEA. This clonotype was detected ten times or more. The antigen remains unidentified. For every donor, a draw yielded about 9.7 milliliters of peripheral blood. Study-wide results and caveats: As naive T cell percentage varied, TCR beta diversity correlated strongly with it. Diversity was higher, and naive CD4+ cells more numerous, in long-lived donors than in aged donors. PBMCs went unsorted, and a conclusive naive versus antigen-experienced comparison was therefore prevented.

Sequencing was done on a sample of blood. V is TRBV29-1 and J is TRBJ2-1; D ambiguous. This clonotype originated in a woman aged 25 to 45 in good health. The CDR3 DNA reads TGCAGCGCTGCCGTGTGGGATGAGCAGTTCTTC. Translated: CSAAVWDEQFF.